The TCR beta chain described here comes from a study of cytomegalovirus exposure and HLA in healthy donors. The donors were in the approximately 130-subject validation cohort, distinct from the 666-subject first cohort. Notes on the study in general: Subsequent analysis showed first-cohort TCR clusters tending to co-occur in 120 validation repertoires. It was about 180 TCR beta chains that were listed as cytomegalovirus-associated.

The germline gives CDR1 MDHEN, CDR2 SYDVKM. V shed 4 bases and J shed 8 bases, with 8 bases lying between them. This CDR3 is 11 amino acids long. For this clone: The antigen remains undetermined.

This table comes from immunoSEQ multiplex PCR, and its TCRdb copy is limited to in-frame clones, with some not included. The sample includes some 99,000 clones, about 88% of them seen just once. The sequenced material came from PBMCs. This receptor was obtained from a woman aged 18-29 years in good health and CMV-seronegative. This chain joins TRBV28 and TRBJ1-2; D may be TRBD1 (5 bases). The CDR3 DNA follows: TGTGCCAGCAGTTCGGGGGTAGGCTACACCTTC. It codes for CASSSGVGYTF.